This T cell receptor beta chain is from a study of cytomegalovirus exposure and HLA in healthy donors. In the case of this clone: Its antigen is unidentified.

The germline V gene has CDR1 SGDLS and CDR2 YYNGEE. The CDR3 extends over 13 amino acids. V was pared by 4 bases and J by 8 bases, with 5 bases of the junction left unmatched. Regarding the study as a whole: A few chains linked to CMV were shown in vitro to be specific for CMV antigens.

Both 60 Vbeta primers and 13 Jbeta primers went into the PCR. Sequencing was performed with immunoSEQ multiplex PCR; in TCRdb, only in-frame clones are kept and a portion is missing. The table lists 130,000 to 150,000 clones, 78% of them singletons. Sequencing was carried out using PBMCs. This chain joins TRBV9 and TRBJ1-4, with 7 bases identical to TRBD1. This receptor was taken from a female donor in good health and CMV-seronegative. The CDR3 DNA reads as TGTGCCAGCAGCCCCGGGACAGCCGAAAAACTGTTTTTT. As protein: CASSPGTAEKLFF.